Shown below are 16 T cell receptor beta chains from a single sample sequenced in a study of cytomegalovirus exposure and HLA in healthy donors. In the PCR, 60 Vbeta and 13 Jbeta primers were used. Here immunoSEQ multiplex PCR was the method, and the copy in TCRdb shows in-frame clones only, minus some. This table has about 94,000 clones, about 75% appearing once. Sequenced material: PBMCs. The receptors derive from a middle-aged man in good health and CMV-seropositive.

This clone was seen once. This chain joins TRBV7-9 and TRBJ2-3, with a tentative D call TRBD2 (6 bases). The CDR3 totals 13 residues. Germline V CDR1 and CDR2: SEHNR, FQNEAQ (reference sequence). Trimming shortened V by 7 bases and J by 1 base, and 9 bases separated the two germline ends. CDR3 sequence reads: CASMGLRTDTQYF. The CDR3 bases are TGTGCCAGCATGGGACTTCGCACAGATACGCAGTATTTT.

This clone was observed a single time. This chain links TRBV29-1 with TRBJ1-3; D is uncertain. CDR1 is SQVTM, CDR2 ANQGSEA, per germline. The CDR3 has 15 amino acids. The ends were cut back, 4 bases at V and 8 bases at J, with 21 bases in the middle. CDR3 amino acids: CSVAAPRGLGDTIYF. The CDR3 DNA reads TGCAGCGTTGCGGCCCCCCGCGGGCTCGGGGACACCATATATTTT.

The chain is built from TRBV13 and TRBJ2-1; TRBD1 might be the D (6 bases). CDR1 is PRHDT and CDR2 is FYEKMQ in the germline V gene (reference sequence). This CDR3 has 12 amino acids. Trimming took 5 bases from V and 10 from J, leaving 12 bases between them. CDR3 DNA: TGTGCCAGCAGCCCATCTGGACAGGAGCAGTTCTTC. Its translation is CASSPSGQEQFF.

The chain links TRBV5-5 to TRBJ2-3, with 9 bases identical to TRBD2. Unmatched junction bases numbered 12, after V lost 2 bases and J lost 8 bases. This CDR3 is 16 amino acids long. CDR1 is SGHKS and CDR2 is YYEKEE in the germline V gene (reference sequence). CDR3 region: CASSFQMSGGQATQYF. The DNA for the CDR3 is TGTGCCAGCAGCTTTCAAATGAGCGGGGGGCAGGCTACGCAGTATTTT.

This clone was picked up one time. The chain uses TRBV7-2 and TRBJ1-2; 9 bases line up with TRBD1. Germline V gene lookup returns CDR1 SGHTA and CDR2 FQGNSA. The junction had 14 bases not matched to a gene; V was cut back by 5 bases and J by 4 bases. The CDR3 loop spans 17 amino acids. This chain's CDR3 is CASSPLGTGSSRYGYTF. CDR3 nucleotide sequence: TGTGCCAGCAGCCCACTAGGGACAGGGAGTTCCCGCTATGGCTACACCTTC. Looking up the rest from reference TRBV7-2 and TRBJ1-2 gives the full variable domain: GAGVSQSPSNKVTEKGKDVELRCDPISGHTALYWYRQSLGQGLEFLIYFQGNSAPDKSGLPSDRFSAERTGGSVSTLTIQRTQQEDSAVYLCASSPLGTGSSRYGYTFGSGTRLTVV.

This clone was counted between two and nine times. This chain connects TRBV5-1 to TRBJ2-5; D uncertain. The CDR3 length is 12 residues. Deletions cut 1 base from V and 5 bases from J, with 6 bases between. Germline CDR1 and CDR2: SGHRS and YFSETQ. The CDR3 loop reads CASSLTGETQYF. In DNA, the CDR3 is TGCGCCAGCAGCTTGACGGGTGAGACCCAGTACTTC.

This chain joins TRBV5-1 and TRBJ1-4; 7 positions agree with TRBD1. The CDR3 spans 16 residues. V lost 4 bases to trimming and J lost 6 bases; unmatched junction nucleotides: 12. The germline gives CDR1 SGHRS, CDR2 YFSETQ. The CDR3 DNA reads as TGCGCCAGCAGCGGTGCGGCGGGACAGTTCGATGAAAAACTGTTTTTT. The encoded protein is CASSGAAGQFDEKLFF.

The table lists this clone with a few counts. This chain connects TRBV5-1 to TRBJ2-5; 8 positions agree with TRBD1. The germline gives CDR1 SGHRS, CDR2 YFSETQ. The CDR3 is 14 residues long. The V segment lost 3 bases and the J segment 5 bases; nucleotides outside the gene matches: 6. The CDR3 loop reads CASSSRGPGETQYF. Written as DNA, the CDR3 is TGCGCCAGCAGCTCCAGGGGGCCGGGGGAGACCCAGTACTTC.

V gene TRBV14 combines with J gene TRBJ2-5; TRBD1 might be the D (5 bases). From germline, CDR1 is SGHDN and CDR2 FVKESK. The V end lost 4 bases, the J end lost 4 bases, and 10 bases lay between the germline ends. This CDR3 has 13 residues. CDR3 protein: CASSPRVRETQYF. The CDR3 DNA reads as TGTGCCAGCAGCCCCAGGGTCCGAGAGACCCAGTACTTC.

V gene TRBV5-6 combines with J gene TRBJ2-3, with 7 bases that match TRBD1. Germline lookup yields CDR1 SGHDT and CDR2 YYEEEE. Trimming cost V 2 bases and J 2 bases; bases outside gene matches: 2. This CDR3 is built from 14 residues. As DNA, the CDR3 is TGTGCCAGCAGCTTCGGGACAGTCACAGATACGCAGTATTTT. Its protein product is CASSFGTVTDTQYF.

CDR3 loop: CASSARDITRGYTF. The CDR3, as DNA: TGTGCCAGCAGCGCCAGGGACATAACCCGTGGCTACACCTTC. The rearrangement joins TRBV6-1 to TRBJ1-2, with a possible D match to TRBD1 (6 bases). The CDR3 runs 14 residues. Trimming cost V 6 bases and J 7 bases, with 18 bases left between them. CDR1 is MNHNS and CDR2 is SASEGT in the germline V gene.

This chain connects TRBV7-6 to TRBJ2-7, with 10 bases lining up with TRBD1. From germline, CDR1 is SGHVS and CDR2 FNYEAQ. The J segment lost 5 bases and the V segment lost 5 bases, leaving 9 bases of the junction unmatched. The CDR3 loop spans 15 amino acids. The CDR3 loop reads CASSPGTGEIDEQYF. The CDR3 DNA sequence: TGTGCCAGCAGCCCCGGGACAGGGGAAATCGACGAGCAGTACTTC.

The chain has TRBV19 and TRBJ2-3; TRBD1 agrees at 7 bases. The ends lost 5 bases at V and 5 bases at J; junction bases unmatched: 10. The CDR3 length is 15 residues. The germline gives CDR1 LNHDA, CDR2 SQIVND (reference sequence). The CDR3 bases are TGTGCCAGTAGTCCAGACAGGGCAGCAAGAGATACGCAGTATTTT. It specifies CASSPDRAARDTQYF.

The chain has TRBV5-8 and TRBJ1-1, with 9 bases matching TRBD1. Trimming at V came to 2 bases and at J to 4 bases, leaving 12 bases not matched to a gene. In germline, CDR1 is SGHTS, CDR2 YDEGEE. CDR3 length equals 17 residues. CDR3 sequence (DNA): TGTGCCAGCAGCTTTGCAGGGACAGGGTTGTGGGGCACTGAAGCTTTCTTT. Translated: CASSFAGTGLWGTEAFF.

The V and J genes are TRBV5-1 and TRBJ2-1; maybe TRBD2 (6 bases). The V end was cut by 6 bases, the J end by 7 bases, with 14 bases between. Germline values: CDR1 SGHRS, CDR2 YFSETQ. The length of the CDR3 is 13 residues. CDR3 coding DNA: TGCGCCAGCACTAGCGAGAGTGGGAATGAGCAGTTCTTC. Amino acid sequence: CASTSESGNEQFF.

For the CDR3, the DNA is TGTGCCAGCAGCTTTGACAGGACCTACGAGCAGTACTTC. Its protein is CASSFDRTYEQYF. The chain employs TRBV7-2 and TRBJ2-7; D perhaps matches TRBD1 (6 bases). The CDR3 sequence is 13 residues long. V lost 3 bases and J 2 bases, leaving 8 bases between the germline ends. The germline CDR1 and CDR2 sequences are SGHTA and FQGNSA.